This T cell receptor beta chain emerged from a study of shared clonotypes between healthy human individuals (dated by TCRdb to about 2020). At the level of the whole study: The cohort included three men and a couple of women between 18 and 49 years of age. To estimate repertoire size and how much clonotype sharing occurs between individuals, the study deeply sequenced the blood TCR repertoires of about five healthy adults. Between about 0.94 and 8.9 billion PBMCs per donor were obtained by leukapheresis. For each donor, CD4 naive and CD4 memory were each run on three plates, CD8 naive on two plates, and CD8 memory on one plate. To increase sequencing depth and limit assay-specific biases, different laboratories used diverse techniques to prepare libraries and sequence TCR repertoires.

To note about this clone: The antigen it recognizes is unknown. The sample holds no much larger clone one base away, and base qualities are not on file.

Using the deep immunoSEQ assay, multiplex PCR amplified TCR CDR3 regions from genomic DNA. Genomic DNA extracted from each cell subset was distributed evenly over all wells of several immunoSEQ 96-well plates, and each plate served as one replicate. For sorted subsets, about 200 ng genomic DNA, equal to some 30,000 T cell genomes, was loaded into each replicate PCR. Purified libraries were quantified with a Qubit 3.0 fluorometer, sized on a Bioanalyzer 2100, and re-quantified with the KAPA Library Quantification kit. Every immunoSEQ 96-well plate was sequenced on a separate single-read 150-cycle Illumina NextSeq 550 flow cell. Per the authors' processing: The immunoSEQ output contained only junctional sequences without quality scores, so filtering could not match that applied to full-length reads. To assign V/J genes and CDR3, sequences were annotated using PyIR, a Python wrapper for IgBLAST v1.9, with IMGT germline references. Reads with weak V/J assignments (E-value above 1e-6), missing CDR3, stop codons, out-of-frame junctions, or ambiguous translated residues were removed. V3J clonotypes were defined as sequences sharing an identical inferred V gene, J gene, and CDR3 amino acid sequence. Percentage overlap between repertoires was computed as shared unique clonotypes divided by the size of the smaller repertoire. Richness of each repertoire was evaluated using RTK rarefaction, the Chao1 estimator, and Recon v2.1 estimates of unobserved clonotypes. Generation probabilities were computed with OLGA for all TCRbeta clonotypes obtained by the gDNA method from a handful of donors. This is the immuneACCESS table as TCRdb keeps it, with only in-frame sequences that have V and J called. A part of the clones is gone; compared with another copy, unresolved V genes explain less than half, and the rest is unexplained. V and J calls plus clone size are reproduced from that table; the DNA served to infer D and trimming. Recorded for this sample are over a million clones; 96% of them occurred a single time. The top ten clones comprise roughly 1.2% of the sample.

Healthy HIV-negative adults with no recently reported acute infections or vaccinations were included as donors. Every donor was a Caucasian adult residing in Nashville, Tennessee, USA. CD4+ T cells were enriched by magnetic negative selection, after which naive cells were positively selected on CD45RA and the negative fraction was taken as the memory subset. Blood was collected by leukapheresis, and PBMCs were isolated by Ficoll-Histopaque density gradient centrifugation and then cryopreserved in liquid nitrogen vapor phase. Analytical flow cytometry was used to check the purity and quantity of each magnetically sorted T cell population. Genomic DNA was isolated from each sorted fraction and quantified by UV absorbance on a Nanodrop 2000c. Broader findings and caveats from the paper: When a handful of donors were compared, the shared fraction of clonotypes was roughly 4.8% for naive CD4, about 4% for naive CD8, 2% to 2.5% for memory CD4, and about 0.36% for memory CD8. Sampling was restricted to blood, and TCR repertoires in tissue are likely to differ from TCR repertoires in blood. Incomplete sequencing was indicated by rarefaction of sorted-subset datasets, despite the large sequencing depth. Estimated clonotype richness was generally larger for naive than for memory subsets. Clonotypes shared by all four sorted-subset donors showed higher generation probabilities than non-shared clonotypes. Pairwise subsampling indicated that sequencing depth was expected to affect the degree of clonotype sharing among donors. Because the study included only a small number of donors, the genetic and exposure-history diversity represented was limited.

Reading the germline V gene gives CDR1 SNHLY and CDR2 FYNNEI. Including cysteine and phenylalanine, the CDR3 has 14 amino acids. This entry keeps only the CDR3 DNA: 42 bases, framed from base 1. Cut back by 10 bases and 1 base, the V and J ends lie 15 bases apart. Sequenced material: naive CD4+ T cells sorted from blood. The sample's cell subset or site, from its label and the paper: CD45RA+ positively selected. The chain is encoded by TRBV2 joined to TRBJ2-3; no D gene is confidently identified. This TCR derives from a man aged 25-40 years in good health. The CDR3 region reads CAIRTRPGTDTQYF. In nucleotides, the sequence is TGTGCCATAAGGACGAGGCCTGGCACAGATACGCAGTATTTT.